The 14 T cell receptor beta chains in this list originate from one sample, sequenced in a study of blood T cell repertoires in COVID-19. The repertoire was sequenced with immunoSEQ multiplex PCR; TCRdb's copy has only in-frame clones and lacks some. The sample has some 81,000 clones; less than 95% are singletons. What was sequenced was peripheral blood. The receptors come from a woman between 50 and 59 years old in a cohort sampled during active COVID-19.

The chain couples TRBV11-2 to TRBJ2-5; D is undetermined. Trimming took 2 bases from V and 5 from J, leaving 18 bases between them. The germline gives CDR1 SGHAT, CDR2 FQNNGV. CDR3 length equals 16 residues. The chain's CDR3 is CASSLLPNPLRETQYF. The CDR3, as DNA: TGTGCCAGCAGCTTACTACCGAACCCTCTCAGGGAGACCCAGTACTTC.

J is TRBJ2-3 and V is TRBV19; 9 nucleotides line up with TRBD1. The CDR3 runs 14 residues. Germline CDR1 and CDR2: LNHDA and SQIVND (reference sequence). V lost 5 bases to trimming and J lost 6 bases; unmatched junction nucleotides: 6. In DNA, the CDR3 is TGTGCCAGTAGTTTCGGGACAGGGTGGGATACGCAGTATTTT. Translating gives CASSFGTGWDTQYF.

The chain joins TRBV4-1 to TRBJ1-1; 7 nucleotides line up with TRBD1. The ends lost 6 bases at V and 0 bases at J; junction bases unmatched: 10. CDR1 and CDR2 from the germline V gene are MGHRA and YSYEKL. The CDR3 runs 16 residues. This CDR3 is CASRPGQAFMNTEAFF. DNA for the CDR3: TGCGCCAGCAGACCCGGACAGGCCTTCATGAACACTGAAGCTTTCTTT.

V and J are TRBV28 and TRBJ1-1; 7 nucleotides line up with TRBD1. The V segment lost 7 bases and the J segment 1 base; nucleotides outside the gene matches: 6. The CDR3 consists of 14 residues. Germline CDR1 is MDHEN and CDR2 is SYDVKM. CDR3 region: CASTRQGWNTEAFF. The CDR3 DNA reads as TGTGCCAGCACTAGACAGGGCTGGAACACTGAAGCTTTCTTT.

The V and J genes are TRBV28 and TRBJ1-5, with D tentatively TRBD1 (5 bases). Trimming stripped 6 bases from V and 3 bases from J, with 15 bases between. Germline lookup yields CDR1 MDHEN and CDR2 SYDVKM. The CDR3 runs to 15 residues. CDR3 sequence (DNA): TGTGCCAGCAGCCACTTGACGACAGCCAATCAGCCCCAGCATTTT. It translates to CASSHLTTANQPQHF.

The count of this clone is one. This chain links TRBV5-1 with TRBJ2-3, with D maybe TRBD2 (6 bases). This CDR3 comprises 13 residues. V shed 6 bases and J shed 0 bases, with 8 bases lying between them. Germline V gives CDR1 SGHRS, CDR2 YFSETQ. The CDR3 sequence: CASTTSSTDTQYF. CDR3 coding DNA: TGCGCCAGCACGACTAGTAGCACAGATACGCAGTATTTT. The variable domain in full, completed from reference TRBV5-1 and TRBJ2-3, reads KAGVTQTPRYLIKTRGQQVTLSCSPISGHRSVSWYQQTPGQGLQFLFEYFSETQRNKGNFPGRFSGRQFSNSRSEMNVSTLELGDSALYLCASTTSSTDTQYFGPGTRLTVL.

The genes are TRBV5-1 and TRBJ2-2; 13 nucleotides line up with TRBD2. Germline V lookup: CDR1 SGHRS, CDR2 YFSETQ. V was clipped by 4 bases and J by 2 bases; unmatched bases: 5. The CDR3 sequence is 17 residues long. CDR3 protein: CASSPGTSGVNTGELFF. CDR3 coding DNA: TGCGCCAGCAGCCCCGGGACTAGCGGGGTAAACACCGGGGAGCTGTTTTTT. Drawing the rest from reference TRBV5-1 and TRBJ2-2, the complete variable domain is KAGVTQTPRYLIKTRGQQVTLSCSPISGHRSVSWYQQTPGQGLQFLFEYFSETQRNKGNFPGRFSGRQFSNSRSEMNVSTLELGDSALYLCASSPGTSGVNTGELFFGEGSRLTVL.

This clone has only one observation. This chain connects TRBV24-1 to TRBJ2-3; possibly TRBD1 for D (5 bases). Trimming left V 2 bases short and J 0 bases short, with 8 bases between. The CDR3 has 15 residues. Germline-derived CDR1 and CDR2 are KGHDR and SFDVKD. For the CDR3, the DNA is TGTGCCACCAGTGATTGGGCAGGGAGCACAGATACGCAGTATTTT. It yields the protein CATSDWAGSTDTQYF.

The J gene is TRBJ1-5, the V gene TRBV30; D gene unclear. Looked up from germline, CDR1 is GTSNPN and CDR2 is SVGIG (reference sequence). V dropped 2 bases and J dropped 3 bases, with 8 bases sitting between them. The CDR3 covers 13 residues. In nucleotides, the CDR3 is TGTGCCTGGAGTACACACGTCAATCAGCCCCAGCATTTT. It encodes CAWSTHVNQPQHF.

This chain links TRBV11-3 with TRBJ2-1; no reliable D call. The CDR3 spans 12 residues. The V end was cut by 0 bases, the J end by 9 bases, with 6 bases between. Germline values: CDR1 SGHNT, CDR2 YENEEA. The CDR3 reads CASSLEASEQFF. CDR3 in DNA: TGTGCCAGCAGCTTAGAGGCAAGTGAGCAGTTCTTC.

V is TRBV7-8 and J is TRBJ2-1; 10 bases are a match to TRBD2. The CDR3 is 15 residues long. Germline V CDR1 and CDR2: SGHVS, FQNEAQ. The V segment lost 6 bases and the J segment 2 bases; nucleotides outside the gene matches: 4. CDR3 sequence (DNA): TGTGCCAGCAGTCAAAGCGGGAGGGCCTACAATGAGCAGTTCTTC. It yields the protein CASSQSGRAYNEQFF.

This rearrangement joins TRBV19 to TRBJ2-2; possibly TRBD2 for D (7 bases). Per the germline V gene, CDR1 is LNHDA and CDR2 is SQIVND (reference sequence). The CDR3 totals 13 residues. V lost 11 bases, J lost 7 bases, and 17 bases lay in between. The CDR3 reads CASWGGAIGELFF. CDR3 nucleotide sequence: TGTGCCTCCTGGGGGGGGGCCATCGGGGAGCTGTTTTTT.

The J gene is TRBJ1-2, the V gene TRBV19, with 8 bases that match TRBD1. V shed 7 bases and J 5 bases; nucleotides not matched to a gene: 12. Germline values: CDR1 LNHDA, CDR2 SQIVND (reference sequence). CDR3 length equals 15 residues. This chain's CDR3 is CASTPGQGVVYGYTF. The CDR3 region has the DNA TGTGCCAGTACTCCCGGACAGGGAGTTGTTTATGGCTACACCTTC.

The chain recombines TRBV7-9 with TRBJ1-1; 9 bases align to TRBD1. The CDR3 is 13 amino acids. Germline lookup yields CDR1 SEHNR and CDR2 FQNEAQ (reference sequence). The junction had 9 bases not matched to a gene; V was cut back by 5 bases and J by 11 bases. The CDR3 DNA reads TGTGCCAGCAGCCCCCGGGGACAGGGAATGGCTTTCTTT. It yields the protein CASSPRGQGMAFF.